This record covers a single TCR beta chain. The source of the sample is a study of T cell changes during pregnancy in multiple sclerosis. Sequencing used immunoSEQ multiplex PCR; TCRdb keeps in-frame clones, though not all of them. The sample includes 110,000 or so clones, roughly 92% seen only once; the top ten take approximately 5.8%. With V trimmed by 3 bases and J by 0 bases, 4 bases remained unmatched. Germline V gene lookup returns CDR1 LNHDA and CDR2 SQIVND (reference sequence). The CDR3 is 16 residues long. The specimen comprised peripheral blood, sampled before pregnancy. V gene TRBV19 combines with J gene TRBJ2-1; 8 bases agree with TRBD1. The sequence was obtained from a female donor with multiple sclerosis, enrolled in a pregnancy study. CDR3 sequence (DNA): TGTGCCAGTAGTATCGACAGGGGTAGCTCCTACAATGAGCAGTTCTTC. Translating gives CASSIDRGSSYNEQFF.